The source of this T cell receptor (beta chain) is a study of T-cell memory formation after mild COVID-19. About the research overall: The two donors had largely donor-specific TCR clusters.

A single record per CDR3 protein comes from TCRdb applying MiXCR to the 5' RACE reads. The profile shows around 450,000 distinct CDR3 sequences, roughly 20% of them singletons. V was cut by 0 bases and J by 5 bases, with 14 bases left in between. This CDR3 comprises 16 residues. Germline lookup yields CDR1 LGHNA and CDR2 YSLEER. Comment on this clonotype: Its antigen is not identified.

Study-wide results and caveats: Shrinking CD4+ clones resided mostly in CM and EM, and CD8+ ones in EMRA.

This receptor was taken from an adult woman who had mild COVID-19 (a few samples of this study predate the infection). Cell type and time point are not known. The sample taken for sequencing was PBMCs or a T cell subset sorted from them (not recorded which). The chain carries TRBV4-3 and TRBJ2-1, with D hard to call. The CDR3 spells CASSQEERFVDNEQFF. The CDR3 DNA reads TGCGCCAGCAGCCAAGAGGAGAGGTTCGTCGACAATGAGCAGTTCTTC.